This TCR beta chain emerged from a study of cytomegalovirus exposure and HLA in healthy donors. Study results and limitations: Researchers reportedly found TCR beta sequences accurately predicted most subjects' HLA-A and HLA-B alleles. Many donors carried some public TCRs, although rarity characterized most TCR sequences. The study flagged 150 to 200 TCR beta chains as cytomegalovirus-associated.

This clone was recorded a few times. What it recognizes is unknown. The PCR had 60 Vbeta and 13 Jbeta primers. The authors' processing: Unique TCR beta chains totaled about 78 million in a later count, with about 11 million of them shared. The repertoire was sequenced with immunoSEQ multiplex PCR; TCRdb's copy has only in-frame clones and lacks some. The V and J calls and clone size come from that table; D and trimming were worked out from the DNA. The sample lists hundreds of thousands of clones, 65% to 80% occurring once. Trimming at V came to 4 bases and at J to 2 bases, leaving 5 bases not matched to a gene. This CDR3 is 15 amino acids long. CDR1 is MGHRA and CDR2 is YSYEKL in the germline V gene.

The material sequenced was PBMCs. The sequence was obtained from a girl between 2 and 10 years old in good health and CMV-seronegative. This sequence joins TRBV4-1 and TRBJ2-3; 8 bases match TRBD1. DNA of the CDR3: TGCGCCAGCAGCCTGCGGACAGGGTACACAGATACGCAGTATTTT. It is translated as CASSLRTGYTDTQYF.